This TCR beta chain was captured by sequencing in a study of blood T cell repertoires in COVID-19. Some clones are missing from TCRdb's copy, which holds only in-frame ones; the method was immunoSEQ multiplex PCR. This sample has roughly 200,000 clones; approximately 82% occur once, and the top ten carry 4.5% to 6.5%. The germline V and J ends were trimmed by 0 bases and 3 bases, with 7 bases remaining between them. Germline-derived CDR1 and CDR2 are SGHRS and YFSETQ. The CDR3 contains 14 residues. This clone was observed a few times. Other DNA sequences within the sample encode an identical CDR3. This chain joins TRBV5-1 and TRBJ1-3, with D unclear. The sample was PBMCs or T cells enriched from blood (not recorded which). This receptor was identified in a woman in her sixties with acute COVID-19. CDR3 residues: CASSLAGSGNTIYF. As DNA, the CDR3 is TGCGCCAGCAGCTTGGCCGGGAGTGGAAACACCATATATTTT.